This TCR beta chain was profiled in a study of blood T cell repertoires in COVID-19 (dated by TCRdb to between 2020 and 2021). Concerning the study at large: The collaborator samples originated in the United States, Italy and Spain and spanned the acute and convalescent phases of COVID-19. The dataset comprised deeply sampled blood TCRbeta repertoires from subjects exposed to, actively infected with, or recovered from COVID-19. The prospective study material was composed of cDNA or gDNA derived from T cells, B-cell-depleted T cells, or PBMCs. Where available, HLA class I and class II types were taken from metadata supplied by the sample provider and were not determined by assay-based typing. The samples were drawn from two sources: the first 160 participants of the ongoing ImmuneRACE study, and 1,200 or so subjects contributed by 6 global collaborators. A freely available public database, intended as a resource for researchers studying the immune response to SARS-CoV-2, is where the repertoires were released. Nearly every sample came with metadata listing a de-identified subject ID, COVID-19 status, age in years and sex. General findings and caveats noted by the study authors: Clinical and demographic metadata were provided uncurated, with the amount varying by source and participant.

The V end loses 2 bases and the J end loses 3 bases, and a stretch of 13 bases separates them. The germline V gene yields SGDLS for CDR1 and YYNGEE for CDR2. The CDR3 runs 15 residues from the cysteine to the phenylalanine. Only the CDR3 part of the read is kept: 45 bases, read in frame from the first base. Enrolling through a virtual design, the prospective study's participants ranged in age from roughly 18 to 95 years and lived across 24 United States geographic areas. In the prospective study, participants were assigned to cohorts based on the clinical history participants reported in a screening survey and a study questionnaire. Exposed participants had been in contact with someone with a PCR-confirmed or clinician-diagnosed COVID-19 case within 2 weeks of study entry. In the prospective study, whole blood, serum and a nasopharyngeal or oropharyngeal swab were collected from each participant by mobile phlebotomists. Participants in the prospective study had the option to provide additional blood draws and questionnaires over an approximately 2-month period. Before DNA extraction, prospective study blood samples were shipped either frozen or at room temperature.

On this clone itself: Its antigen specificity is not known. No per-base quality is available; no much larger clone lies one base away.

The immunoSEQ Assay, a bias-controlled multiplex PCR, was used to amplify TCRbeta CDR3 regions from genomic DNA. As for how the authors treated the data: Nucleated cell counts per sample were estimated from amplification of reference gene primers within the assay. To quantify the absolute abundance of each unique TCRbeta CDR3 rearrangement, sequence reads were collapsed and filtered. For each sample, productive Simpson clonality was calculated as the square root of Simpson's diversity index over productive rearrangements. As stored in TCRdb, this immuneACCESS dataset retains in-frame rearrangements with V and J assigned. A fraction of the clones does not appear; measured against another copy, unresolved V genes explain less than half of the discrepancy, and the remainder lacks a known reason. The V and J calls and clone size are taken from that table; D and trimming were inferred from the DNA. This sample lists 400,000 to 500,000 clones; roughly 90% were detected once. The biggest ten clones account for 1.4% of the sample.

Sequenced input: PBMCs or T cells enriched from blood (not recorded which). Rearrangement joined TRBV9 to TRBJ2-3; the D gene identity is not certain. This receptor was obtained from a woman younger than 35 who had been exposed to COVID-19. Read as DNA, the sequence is TGTGCCAGCAGCGTCTTGAGTTCCTGGACAGATACGCAGTATTTT. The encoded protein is CASSVLSSWTDTQYF. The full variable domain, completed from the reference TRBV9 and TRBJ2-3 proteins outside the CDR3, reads DSGVTQTPKHLITATGQRVTLRCSPRSGDLSVYWYQQSLDQGLQFLIQYYNGEERAKGNILERFSAQQFPDLHSELNLSSLELGDSALYFCASSVLSSWTDTQYFGPGTRLTVL.